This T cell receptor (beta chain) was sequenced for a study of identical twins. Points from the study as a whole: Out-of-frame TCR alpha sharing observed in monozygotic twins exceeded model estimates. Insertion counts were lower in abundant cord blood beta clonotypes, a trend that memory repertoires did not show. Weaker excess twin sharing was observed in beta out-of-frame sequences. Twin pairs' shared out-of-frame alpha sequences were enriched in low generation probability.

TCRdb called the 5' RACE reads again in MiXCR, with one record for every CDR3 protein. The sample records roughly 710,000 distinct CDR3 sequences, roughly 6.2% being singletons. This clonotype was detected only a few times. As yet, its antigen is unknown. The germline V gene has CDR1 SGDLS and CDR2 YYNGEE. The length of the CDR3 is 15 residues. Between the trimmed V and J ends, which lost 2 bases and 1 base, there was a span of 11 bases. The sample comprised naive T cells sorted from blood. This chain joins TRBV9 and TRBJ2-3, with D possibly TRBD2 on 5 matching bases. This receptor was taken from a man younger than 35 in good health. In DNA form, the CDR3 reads TGTGCCAGCAGCGTTTCCCTAGCTGGCACAGATACGCAGTATTTT. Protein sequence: CASSVSLAGTDTQYF.